This TCR beta chain was recovered during a study of early stage breast cancer tumors. Study-level results: Most shared enriched TCRB sequences were commonly generated ones. Tumors had approximately 2.7-fold higher T cell density and higher clonality than adjacent normal breast tissue. In about 90% of the 16 patients, blood comparison separated tumor from normal breast.

Points on this clone: What it binds is unknown.

CDR1 KGHSH and CDR2 LQKENI come from the germline V gene. The V and J ends lost 4 bases and 1 base respectively, with 14 bases between them. The length of the CDR3 is 15 residues. Using immunoSEQ multiplex PCR, the repertoire was profiled, and TCRdb retains in-frame clones only, with some absent. The sample holds around 9,700 clones, over 70% seen once. This chain links TRBV18 with TRBJ2-7, with a weak D call TRBD1 (6 bases). The material sequenced was breast tumor tissue. This sequence originates from a person aged 65-85 years with breast cancer. The CDR3 here is CASSLGQQQSYEQYF. DNA of the CDR3: TGTGCCAGCTCACTTGGACAGCAACAATCCTACGAGCAGTACTTC.